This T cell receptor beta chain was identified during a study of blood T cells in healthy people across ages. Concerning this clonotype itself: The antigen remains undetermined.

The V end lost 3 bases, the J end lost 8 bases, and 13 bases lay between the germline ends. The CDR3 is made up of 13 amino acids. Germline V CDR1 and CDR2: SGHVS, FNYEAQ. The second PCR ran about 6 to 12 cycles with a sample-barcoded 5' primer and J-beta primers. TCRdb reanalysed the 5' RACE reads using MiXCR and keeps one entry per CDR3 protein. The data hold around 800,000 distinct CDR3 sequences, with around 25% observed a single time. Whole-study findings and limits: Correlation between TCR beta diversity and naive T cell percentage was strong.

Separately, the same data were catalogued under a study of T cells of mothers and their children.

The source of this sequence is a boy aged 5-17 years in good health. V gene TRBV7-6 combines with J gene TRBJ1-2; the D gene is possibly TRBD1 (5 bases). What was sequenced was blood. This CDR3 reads CASSLQQGFGYTF. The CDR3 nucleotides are TGTGCCAGCAGCTTGCAGCAGGGATTCGGCTACACCTTC.